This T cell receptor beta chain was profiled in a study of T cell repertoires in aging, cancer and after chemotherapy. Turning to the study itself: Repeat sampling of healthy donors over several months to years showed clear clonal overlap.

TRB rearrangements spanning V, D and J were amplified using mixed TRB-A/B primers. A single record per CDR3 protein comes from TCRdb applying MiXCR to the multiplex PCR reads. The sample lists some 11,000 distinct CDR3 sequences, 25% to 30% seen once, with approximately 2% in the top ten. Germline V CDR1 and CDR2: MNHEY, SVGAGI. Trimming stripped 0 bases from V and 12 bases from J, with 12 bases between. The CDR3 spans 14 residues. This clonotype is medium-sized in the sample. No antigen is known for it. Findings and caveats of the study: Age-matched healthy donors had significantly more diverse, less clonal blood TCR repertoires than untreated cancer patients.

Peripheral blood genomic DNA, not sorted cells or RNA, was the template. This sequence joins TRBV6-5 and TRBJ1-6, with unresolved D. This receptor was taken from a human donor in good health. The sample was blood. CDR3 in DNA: TGTGCCAGCAGTTACTCAAGCGGGAGAGAACCCCTCCACTTT. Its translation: CASSYSSGREPLHF.